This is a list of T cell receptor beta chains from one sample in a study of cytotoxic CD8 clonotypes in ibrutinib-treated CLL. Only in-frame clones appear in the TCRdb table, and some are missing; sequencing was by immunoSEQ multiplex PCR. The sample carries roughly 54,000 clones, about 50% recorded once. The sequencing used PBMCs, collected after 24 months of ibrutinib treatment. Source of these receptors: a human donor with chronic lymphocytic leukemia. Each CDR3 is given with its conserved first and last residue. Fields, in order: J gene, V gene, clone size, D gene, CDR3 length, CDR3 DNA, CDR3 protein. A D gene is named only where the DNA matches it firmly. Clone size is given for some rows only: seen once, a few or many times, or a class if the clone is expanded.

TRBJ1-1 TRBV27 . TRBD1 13 TGTGCCAGCAGTTTATCGACCGGACAGGGAGCTTTCTTT CASSLSTGQGAFF
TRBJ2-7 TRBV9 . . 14 TGTGCCAGCAGCGTAGGGCACGCTATCCGGGAGCAGTACTTC CASSVGHAIREQYF
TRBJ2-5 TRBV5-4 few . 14 TGTGCCAGCAGCAACGGGGCTTCCGGGGAGACCCAGTACTTC CASSNGASGETQYF
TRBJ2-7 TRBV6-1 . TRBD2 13 TGTGCCAGCGGCTTAACGGGGGGGATCGAGCAGTACTTC CASGLTGGIEQYF
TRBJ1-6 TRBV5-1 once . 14 TGCGCCAGCAGTCGAGCAAACTATAATTCACCCCTCCACTTT CASSRANYNSPLHF
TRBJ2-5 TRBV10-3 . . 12 TGTGCCAGCCGGGACTTCCTCGAGACCCAGTACTTC CASRDFLETQYF
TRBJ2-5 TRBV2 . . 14 TGTGCCAGCAGTGAGGAGGGGGCCGGTGAGACCCAGTACTTC CASSEEGAGETQYF
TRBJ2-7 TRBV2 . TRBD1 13 TGTGCCAACAAACAGGGGCCGGCCTACGAGCAGTACTTC CANKQGPAYEQYF
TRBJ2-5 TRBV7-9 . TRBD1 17 TGTGCCAGCAGCTTAGAAGTTGGGACAGGGGGATTAGAGACCCAGTACTTC CASSLEVGTGGLETQYF
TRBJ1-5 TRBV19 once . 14 TGTGCCAGTATCAACAGGGTTGGCAATCAGCCCCAGCATTTT CASINRVGNQPQHF
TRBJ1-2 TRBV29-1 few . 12 TGCAGCGTGGGTGGAGTTAACTATGGCTACACCTTC CSVGGVNYGYTF
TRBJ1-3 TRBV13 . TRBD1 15 TGTGCCAGCAGACGACAGGGCCACTCTGGAAACACCATATATTTT CASRRQGHSGNTIYF
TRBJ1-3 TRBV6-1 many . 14 TGTGCCGCAAAACTAAGTGACTCTGGAAACACCATATATTTT CAAKLSDSGNTIYF
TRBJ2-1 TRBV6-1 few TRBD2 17 TGTGCCAGCAGTGACCAGCGGAGGACTAGCGCTGGGGGTGAGCAGTTCTTC CASSDQRRTSAGGEQFF
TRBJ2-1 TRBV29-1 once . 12 TGCAGCGTTGGGGCTAGCGCTTATGGGCAGTTCTTC CSVGASAYGQFF
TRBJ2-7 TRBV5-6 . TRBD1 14 TGTGCCAGCAGCTCGACAGGGGCGCTGCCCGGGCAGTACTTC CASSSTGALPGQYF
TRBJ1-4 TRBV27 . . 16 TGTGCCAGCAGGCCCGGGACAAGGTCCTTACATGAAAAACTGTTTTTT CASRPGTRSLHEKLFF
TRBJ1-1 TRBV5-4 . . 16 TGTGCCAGCAGCTTGATTCGGGGAATGGTTGACACTGAAGCTTTCTTT CASSLIRGMVDTEAFF
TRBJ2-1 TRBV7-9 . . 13 TGTGCCAGCAGCTCCCAGGGCTACAATGAGCAGTTCTTC CASSSQGYNEQFF
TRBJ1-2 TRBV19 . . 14 TGTGCCAGTAGGGTCCCACACAACTCCTATGGCTACACCTTC CASRVPHNSYGYTF
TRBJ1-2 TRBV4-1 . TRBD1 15 TGCGCCAGCAGCCGATCGGACAGGGTTATAGGTGGCTACACCTTC CASSRSDRVIGGYTF
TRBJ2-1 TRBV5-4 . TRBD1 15 TGTGCCAGCAGCTTGGGACAGGGGGCGCATGATGAGCAGTTCTTC CASSLGQGAHDEQFF
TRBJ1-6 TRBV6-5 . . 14 TGTGCCAGCAGGGCGGGGGGGCAAAATTCACCCCTCCACTTT CASRAGGQNSPLHF
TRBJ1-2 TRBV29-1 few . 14 TGCAGCGTTGAAGATCAAGGGGGGTGGTATGGCTACACCTTC CSVEDQGGWYGYTF
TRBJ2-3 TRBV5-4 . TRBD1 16 TGTGCCAGCAGCTTGGGGGGCAGGGGGATGACAGATACGCAGTATTTT CASSLGGRGMTDTQYF
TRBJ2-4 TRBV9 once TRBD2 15 TGTGCCAGCAGCGTAGGCGGGGGGTCAAAAAACATTCAGTACTTC CASSVGGGSKNIQYF
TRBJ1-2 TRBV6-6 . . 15 TGTGCCAGCCTTAAGGACCGATCCCTTAACTATGGCTACACCTTC CASLKDRSLNYGYTF
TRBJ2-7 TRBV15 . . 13 TGTGCCACCAGCAGAGATAGCGGCTACGAGCAGTACTTC CATSRDSGYEQYF
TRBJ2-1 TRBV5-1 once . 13 TGCGCCAGCAGCCAGGGACAAAACAATGAGCAGTTCTTC CASSQGQNNEQFF
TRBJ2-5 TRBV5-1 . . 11 TGCGCCAGCAGCACTCAAGAGACCCCGTACTTC CASSTQETPYF
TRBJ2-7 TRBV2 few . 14 TGTGCCAGCAGCGGAGGATTCTCTCCGTACGAGCAGTACTTC CASSGGFSPYEQYF
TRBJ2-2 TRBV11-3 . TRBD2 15 TGTGCCAGCAGCCTAGCGGGGGGACCAACCGGGGAGCTGTTTTTT CASSLAGGPTGELFF
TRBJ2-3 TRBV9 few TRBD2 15 TGTGCCAGCAGCGTAGTAAGCGGGGGGGCCGATACGCAGTATTTT CASSVVSGGADTQYF
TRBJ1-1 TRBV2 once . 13 TGTGCCAGCAGTGTAGGCGGGGGCACTGAAGCTTTCTTT CASSVGGGTEAFF
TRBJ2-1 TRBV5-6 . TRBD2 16 TGTGCCAGCAGCTCGGAACGACTAGCGGCGTACAATGAGCAGTTCTTC CASSSERLAAYNEQFF
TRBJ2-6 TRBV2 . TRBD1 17 TGTGCCAGCAGTGAAGGGACAGGGAGCTCTGGGGCCAACGTCCTGACTTTC CASSEGTGSSGANVLTF
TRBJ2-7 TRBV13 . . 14 TGTGCCAGCAGCTTTTCGGGGGGCGGCTACGAGCAGTACTTC CASSFSGGGYEQYF
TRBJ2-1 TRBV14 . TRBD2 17 TGTGCCAGCAGCCACGGACTAGCGGGGGGTTTTCACAATGAGCAGTTCTTC CASSHGLAGGFHNEQFF
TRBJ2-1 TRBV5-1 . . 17 TGCGCCAGCAGCTTGGAAGTTGGCAGGCGCTCCTACAATGAGCAGTTCTTC CASSLEVGRRSYNEQFF
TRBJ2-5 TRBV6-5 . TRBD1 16 TGTGCCAGCAGTTACGGGACAGGGTTTTCCCAAGAGACCCAGTACTTC CASSYGTGFSQETQYF